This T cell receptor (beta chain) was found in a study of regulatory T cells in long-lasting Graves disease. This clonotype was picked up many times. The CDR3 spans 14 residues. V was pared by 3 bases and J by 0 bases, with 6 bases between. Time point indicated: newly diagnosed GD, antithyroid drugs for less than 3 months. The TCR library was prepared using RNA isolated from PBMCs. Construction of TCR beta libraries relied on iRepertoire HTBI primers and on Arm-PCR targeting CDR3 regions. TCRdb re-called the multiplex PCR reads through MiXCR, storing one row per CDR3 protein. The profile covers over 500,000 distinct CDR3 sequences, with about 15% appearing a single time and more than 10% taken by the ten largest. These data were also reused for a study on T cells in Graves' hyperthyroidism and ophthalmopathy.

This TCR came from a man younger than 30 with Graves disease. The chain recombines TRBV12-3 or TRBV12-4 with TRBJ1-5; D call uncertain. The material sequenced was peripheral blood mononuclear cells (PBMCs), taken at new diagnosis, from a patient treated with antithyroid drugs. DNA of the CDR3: TGTGCCAGCAGTTTCGACCTTAGCAATCAGCCCCAGCATTTT. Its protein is CASSFDLSNQPQHF.